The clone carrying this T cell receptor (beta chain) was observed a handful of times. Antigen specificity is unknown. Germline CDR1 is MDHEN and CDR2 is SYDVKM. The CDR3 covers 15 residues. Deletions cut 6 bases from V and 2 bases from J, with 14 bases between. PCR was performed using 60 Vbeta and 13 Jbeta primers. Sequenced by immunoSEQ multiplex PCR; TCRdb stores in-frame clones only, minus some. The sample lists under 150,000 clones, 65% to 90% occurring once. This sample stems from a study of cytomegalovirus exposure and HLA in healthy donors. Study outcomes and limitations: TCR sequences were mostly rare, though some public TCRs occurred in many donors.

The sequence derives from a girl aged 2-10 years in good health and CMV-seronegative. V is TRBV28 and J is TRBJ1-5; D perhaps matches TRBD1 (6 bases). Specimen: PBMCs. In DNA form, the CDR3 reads TGTGCCAGCAGGCTTCAGGGGCTTCGCAATCAGCCCCAGCATTTT. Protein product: CASRLQGLRNQPQHF.